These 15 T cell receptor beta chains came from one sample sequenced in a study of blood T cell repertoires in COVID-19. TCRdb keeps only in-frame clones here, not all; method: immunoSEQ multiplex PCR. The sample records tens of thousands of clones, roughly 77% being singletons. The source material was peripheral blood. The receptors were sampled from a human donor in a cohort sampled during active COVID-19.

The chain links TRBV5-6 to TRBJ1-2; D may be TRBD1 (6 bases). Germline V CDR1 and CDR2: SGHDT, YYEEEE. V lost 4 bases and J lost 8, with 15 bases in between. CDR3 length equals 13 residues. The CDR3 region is CASSPRDTGGYTF. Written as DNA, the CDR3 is TGTGCCAGCAGCCCCCGGGACACCGGGGGCTACACCTTC.

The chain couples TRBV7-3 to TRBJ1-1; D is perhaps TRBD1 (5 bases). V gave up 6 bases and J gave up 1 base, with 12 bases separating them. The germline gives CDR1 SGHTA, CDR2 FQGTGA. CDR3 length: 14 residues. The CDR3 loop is CASRAGPENTEAFF. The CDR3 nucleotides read TGTGCCAGCAGGGCGGGGCCAGAGAACACTGAAGCTTTCTTT.

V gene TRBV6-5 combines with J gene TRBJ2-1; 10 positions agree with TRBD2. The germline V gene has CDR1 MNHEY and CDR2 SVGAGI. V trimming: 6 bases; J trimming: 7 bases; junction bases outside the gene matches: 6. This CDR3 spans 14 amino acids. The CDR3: CASRPSGLANEQFF. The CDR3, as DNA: TGTGCCAGCAGGCCATCGGGACTAGCGAATGAGCAGTTCTTC.

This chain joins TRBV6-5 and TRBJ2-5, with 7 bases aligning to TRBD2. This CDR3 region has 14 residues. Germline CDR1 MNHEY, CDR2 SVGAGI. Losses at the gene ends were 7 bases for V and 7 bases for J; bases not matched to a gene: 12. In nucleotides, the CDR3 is TGTGCCAGCACCACCCGGGGGGAAGGGTGGACCCAGTACTTC. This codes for CASTTRGEGWTQYF.

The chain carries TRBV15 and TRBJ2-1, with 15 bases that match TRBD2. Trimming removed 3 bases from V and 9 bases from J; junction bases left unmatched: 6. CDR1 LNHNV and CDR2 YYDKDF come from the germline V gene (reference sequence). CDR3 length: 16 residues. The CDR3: CATSSQGLAGGGEQFF. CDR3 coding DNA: TGTGCCACCAGCAGCCAAGGACTAGCGGGAGGGGGTGAGCAGTTCTTC.

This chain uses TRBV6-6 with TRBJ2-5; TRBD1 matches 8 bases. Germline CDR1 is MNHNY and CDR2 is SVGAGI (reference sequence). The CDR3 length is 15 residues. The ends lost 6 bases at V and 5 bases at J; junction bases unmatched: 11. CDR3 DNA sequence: TGTGCCAGCAGAAAGGACAGGGCTACTACGGAGACCCAGTACTTC. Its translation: CASRKDRATTETQYF.

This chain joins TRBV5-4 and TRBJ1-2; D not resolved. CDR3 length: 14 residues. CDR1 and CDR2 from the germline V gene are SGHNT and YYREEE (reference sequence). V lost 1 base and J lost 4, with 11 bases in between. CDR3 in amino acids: CASSLRGLGYGYTF. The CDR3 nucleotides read TGTGCCAGCAGCTTGCGGGGTTTGGGCTATGGCTACACCTTC.

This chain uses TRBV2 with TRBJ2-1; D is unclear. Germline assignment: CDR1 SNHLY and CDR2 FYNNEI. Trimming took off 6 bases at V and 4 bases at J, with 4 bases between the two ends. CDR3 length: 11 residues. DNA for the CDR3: TGTGCCAGCAGCGGGTACAATGAGCAGTTCTTC. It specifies CASSGYNEQFF.

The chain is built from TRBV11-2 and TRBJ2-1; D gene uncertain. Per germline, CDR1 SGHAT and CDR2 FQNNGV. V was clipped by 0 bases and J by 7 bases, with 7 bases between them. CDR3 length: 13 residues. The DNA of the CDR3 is TGTGCCAGCAGCTTAGATCCCTTAAATGAGCAGTTCTTC. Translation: CASSLDPLNEQFF.

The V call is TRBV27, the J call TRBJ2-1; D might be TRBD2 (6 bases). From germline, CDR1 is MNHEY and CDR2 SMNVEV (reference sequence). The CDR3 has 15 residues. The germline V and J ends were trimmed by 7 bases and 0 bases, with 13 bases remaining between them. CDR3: CASTPGRSSYNEQFF. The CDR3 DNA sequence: TGTGCCAGCACCCCTGGGAGGAGCTCCTACAATGAGCAGTTCTTC.

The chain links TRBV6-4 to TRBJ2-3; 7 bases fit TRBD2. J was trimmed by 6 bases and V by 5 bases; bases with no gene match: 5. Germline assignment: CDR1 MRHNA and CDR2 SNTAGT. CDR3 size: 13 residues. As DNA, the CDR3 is TGTGCCAGCAGTCGCAGGGAGGGGGATACGCAGTATTTT. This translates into CASSRREGDTQYF.

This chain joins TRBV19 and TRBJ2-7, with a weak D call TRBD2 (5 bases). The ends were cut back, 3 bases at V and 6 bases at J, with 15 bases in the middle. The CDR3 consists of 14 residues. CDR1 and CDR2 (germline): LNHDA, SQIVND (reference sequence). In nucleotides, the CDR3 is TGTGCCAGTAGTATCGTCTTCTGGCGGGCCGAGCAGTACTTC. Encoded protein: CASSIVFWRAEQYF.

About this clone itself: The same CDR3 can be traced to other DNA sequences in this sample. This chain's CDR3 is CASSLQGYEQYF. CDR3 bases: TGCGCCAGCAGCTTACAGGGGTACGAGCAGTACTTC. V and J are TRBV5-1 and TRBJ2-7; 7 bases map to TRBD1. Per the germline V gene, CDR1 is SGHRS and CDR2 is YFSETQ. The J segment lost 4 bases and the V segment lost 2 bases, leaving 0 bases of the junction unmatched. This CDR3 comprises 12 residues.

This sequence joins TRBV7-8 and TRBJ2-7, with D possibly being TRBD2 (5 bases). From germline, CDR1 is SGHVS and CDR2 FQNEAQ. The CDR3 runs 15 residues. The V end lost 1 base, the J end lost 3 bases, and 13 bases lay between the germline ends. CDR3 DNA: TGTGCCAGCAGCTTAGGGGAGAGGACCCGCTACGAGCAGTACTTC. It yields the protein CASSLGERTRYEQYF.

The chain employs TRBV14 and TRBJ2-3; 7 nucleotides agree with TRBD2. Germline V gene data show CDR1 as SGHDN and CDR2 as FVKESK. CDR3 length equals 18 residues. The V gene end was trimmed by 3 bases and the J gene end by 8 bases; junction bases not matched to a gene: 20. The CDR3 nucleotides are TGTGCCAGCAGCCACGACCTCGGGCTAGCGGAGACCCGTGGTACGCAGTATTTT. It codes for CASSHDLGLAETRGTQYF. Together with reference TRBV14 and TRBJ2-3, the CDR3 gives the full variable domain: EAGVTQFPSHSVIEKGQTVTLRCDPISGHDNLYWYRRVMGKEIKFLLHFVKESKQDESGMPNNRFLAERTGGTYSTLKVQPAELEDSGVYFCASSHDLGLAETRGTQYFGPGTRLTVL.